A single sample is the source of the 20 T cell receptor beta chains below, sequenced in a study of cytomegalovirus exposure and HLA in healthy donors. TCRdb keeps only in-frame clones here, not all; method: immunoSEQ multiplex PCR. The table has over 200,000 clones, about 90% seen once; the top ten hold 3.1%. The sequenced sample was PBMCs. Receptor source: a woman in her 30s in good health and CMV-seronegative.

This clone was seen only once. The chain couples TRBV9 to TRBJ2-3, with D possibly being TRBD1 (6 bases). Trimming shortened V by 1 base and J by 2 bases, and 17 bases separated the two germline ends. In germline, CDR1 is SGDLS, CDR2 YYNGEE. This CDR3 is 17 amino acids long. CDR3: CASSVWGGGTITDTQYF. Written as DNA, the CDR3 is TGTGCCAGCAGCGTATGGGGCGGTGGGACAATCACAGATACGCAGTATTTT.

This rearrangement joins TRBV5-8 to TRBJ2-7, with no clear D. The germline V gene encodes CDR1 SGHTS and CDR2 YDEGEE. The length of the CDR3 is 15 residues. Trimming removed 7 bases at V and 0 bases at J, with 17 bases between. As DNA, the CDR3 is TGTGCCAGCCGGTGGGCTGTGGGAAGCTCCTACGAGCAGTACTTC. This sequence encodes CASRWAVGSSYEQYF.

This chain links TRBV10-3 with TRBJ1-2; TRBD1 aligns across 8 bases. The V segment lost 4 bases and the J segment 4 bases; nucleotides outside the gene matches: 5. The CDR3 has 14 amino acids. Germline CDR1 reads ENHRY; CDR2 reads SYGVKD. Here the CDR3 DNA reads TGTGCCATCAGTGCCGGACAGGGCTTCTATGGCTACACCTTC. Its translation is CAISAGQGFYGYTF.

This clone was observed a single time. The V gene is TRBV28, the J gene TRBJ2-1; 8 bases agree with TRBD1. The germline gives CDR1 MDHEN, CDR2 SYDVKM. Unmatched junction bases numbered 13, after V lost 5 bases and J lost 10 bases. The CDR3 spans 15 residues. Written as DNA, the CDR3 is TGTGCCAGCAGTCCAGGCGGGACAGGAGTTTACGAGCAGTTCTTC. Its protein product is CASSPGGTGVYEQFF.

J is TRBJ2-7 and V is TRBV28; 15 bases line up with TRBD2. V lost 3 bases, J lost 4 bases, and 13 bases stayed unmatched. CDR1 is MDHEN and CDR2 is SYDVKM in the germline V gene. The CDR3 contains 19 residues. For the CDR3, the DNA is TGTGCCAGCAGTTTCTTTGGGGGGGGACTAGCGGGAGGAATTTACGAGCAGTACTTC. This gives the protein CASSFFGGGLAGGIYEQYF.

This clone is a singleton in its sample. The rearrangement links TRBV5-4 to TRBJ2-3; 11 bases map to TRBD1. This CDR3 has 15 amino acids. V gave up 4 bases and J gave up 3 bases; unmatched junction bases: 4. CDR1 SGHNT and CDR2 YYREEE come from the germline V gene (reference sequence). The chain's CDR3 is CASSADRGRTDTQYF. CDR3 bases: TGTGCCAGCAGCGCGGACAGGGGGCGAACAGATACGCAGTATTTT.

The chain employs TRBV25-1 and TRBJ2-7, with D unresolved. V lost 3 bases, J lost 4 bases, and 7 bases lay in between. The V gene's germline CDR1 is MGHDK and CDR2 SYGVNS. The CDR3 spans 12 residues. The CDR3 coding sequence is TGTGCCAGCAGTGAGTCCGGGTACGAGCAGTACTTC. Translation: CASSESGYEQYF.

The CDR3, as DNA: TGTGCCAGCAGCCGTAGCGGGAGCGTATACGAGCAGTACTTC. Protein product: CASSRSGSVYEQYF. The V and J genes are TRBV11-2 and TRBJ2-7, with 9 bases identical to TRBD2. This CDR3 comprises 14 residues. Germline CDR1 and CDR2: SGHAT and FQNNGV. Trimming took 5 bases from V and 4 from J; bases not matched to a gene: 6.

This rearrangement joins TRBV28 to TRBJ2-7, with TRBD1 matching 7 bases. The CDR3 is made up of 13 amino acids. The germline V gene has CDR1 MDHEN and CDR2 SYDVKM. The V and J ends lost 2 bases and 5 bases, in that order; junction bases with no gene match: 3. The CDR3 DNA sequence: TGTGCCAGCAGTTTAGACAGGGTGCACGAGCAGTACTTC. Encoded protein: CASSLDRVHEQYF.

The J gene is TRBJ2-1, the V gene TRBV11-3, with TRBD2 matching 16 bases. Trimming removed 5 bases from V and 9 bases from J; junction bases left unmatched: 16. This CDR3 has 19 amino acids. In germline, CDR1 is SGHNT, CDR2 YENEEA. CDR3 coding DNA: TGTGCCAGCAGCCTCTATGGGACTAGCGGGAGGGCCCAGAACTCTGAGCAGTTCTTC. Its protein product is CASSLYGTSGRAQNSEQFF.

This chain joins TRBV11-2 and TRBJ1-3, with 7 positions matching TRBD1. The CDR3 loop spans 17 amino acids. V was clipped by 2 bases and J by 5 bases; unmatched bases: 12. Germline CDR1 is SGHAT and CDR2 is FQNNGV. The DNA for the CDR3 is TGTGCCAGCAGCTTACCGGGGGGACAGAAGAATAGAAACACCATATATTTT. Encoded protein: CASSLPGGQKNRNTIYF.

The V call is TRBV29-1, the J call TRBJ2-7; no firm D call. V gave up 4 bases and J gave up 2 bases, with 9 bases separating them. Germline CDR1 reads SQVTM; CDR2 reads ANQGSEA. CDR3 length: 12 amino acids. CDR3 nucleotides: TGCAGCGTTGCCGACATGACCTACGAGCAGTACTTC. Its protein product is CSVADMTYEQYF.

The chain couples TRBV15 to TRBJ2-7; 9 nucleotides align to TRBD1. Germline values: CDR1 LNHNV, CDR2 YYDKDF (reference sequence). The CDR3 is made up of 15 amino acids. After removal of 4 bases from V and 1 base from J, the junction contained 5 bases not matched to a gene. CDR3 amino acids: CATSNTGQGSYEQYF. The CDR3 coding sequence is TGTGCCACCAGCAACACTGGACAGGGGTCCTACGAGCAGTACTTC.

This clone was seen just once. The rearrangement joins TRBV27 to TRBJ2-1; D gene unclear. Trimming cost V 3 bases and J 8 bases, with 11 bases left between them. Germline-derived CDR1 and CDR2 are MNHEY and SMNVEV (reference sequence). The CDR3 is 13 amino acids. The CDR3 protein is CASSFFSSDEQFF. DNA for the CDR3: TGTGCCAGCAGTTTTTTTAGCTCGGATGAGCAGTTCTTC.

CDR3 protein: CASSGLADTQYF. CDR3 sequence (DNA): TGTGCCAGCAGTGGGCTAGCGGATACGCAGTATTTT. The V gene is TRBV2, the J gene TRBJ2-3; weak D call: TRBD2 (6 bases). Germline CDR1 and CDR2: SNHLY and FYNNEI. Trimming removed 4 bases at V and 6 bases at J, with 8 bases between. The length of the CDR3 is 12 residues.

The V and J genes are TRBV9 and TRBJ2-7; D remains unclear. This CDR3 has 13 amino acids. Trimming removed 3 bases from V and 0 bases from J, with 7 bases in between. Germline loops: CDR1 SGDLS, CDR2 YYNGEE. CDR3 sequence: CASSAHSSYEQYF. CDR3 nucleotides: TGTGCCAGCAGCGCCCATAGCTCCTACGAGCAGTACTTC.

The CDR3 spells CASSLIRGLLEAFF. For the CDR3, the DNA is TGTGCCAGCAGCTTGATCCGGGGACTTCTTGAAGCTTTCTTT. The chain employs TRBV5-8 and TRBJ1-1, with TRBD1 as a possible D gene (5 bases). Trimming removed 1 base at V and 7 bases at J, with 14 bases between. The germline V gene has CDR1 SGHTS and CDR2 YDEGEE. This CDR3 comprises 14 residues. Looking up the rest from reference TRBV5-8 and TRBJ1-1 gives the full variable domain: EAGVTQSPTHLIKTRGQQATLRCSPISGHTSVYWYQQALGLGLQFLLWYDEGEERNRGNFPPRFSGRQFPNYSSELNVNALELEDSALYLCASSLIRGLLEAFFGQGTRLTVV.

CDR3 nucleotides: TGTGCCAGCAAAGGGACTCTCACAGATACGCAGTATTTT. Translation gives CASKGTLTDTQYF. The rearrangement links TRBV9 to TRBJ2-3; D is perhaps TRBD2 (6 bases). The CDR3 covers 13 residues. Germline assignment: CDR1 SGDLS and CDR2 YYNGEE. V lost 6 bases and J 2 bases, leaving 10 bases between the germline ends.

J is TRBJ2-1 and V is TRBV5-4, with 11 bases identical to TRBD2. With V trimmed by 0 bases and J by 2 bases, 4 bases remained unmatched. The CDR3 totals 17 residues. Germline lookup yields CDR1 SGHNT and CDR2 YYREEE (reference sequence). This CDR3 reads CASSLALAGGTYNEQFF. The CDR3 DNA follows: TGTGCCAGCAGCTTGGCCCTAGCGGGAGGCACCTACAATGAGCAGTTCTTC.

This clone came up a few times. This chain's CDR3 is CAWKGQGGNTEAFF. The CDR3 DNA reads as TGTGCCTGGAAAGGACAGGGTGGGAACACTGAAGCTTTCTTT. The rearrangement uses TRBV30 and TRBJ1-1; 8 nucleotides line up with TRBD1. CDR3 length equals 14 residues. With V trimmed by 4 bases and J by 1 base, 5 bases remained unmatched. The V gene's germline CDR1 is GTSNPN and CDR2 SVGIG (reference sequence).